These T cell receptor beta chains were read from a single sample in a study of blood T cell repertoires in COVID-19. The protocol was immunoSEQ multiplex PCR, while the TCRdb copy is restricted to in-frame clones and leaves out a portion. The sample includes 130,000 or so clones, roughly 84% of them seen just once. The sequenced sample was peripheral blood. The receptor set was obtained from a woman of 80 years or more with acute or convalescent COVID-19. The CDR3 runs from the conserved cysteine through the conserved F or W. Fields, in order: J gene, V gene, clone size, D gene, CDR3 protein, CDR3 DNA. A D gene is named only where the DNA matches it firmly. Clone size, where shown, is once, few, many, or a class for clones that have expanded.

TRBJ2-3	TRBV6-2/TRBV6-3	few	TRBD2	CASSYSLAGGPDTQYF	TGTGCCAGCAGTTACTCACTAGCGGGAGGGCCAGATACGCAGTATTTT
TRBJ2-2	TRBV7-8	.	.	CASSLVPSPTSLTGELFF	TGTGCCAGCAGCTTAGTCCCCTCCCCCACTAGCCTGACCGGGGAGCTGTTTTTT
TRBJ1-4	TRBV7-9	.	.	CASSPAGATNEKLFF	TGTGCCAGCAGCCCCGCCGGGGCAACTAATGAAAAACTGTTTTTT
TRBJ2-5	TRBV30	.	.	CAASVVAAPQETQYF	TGTGCAGCTTCGGTGGTAGCGGCCCCTCAAGAGACCCAGTACTTC
TRBJ2-5	TRBV7-8	.	TRBD1	CASSTRTGGSVETQYF	TGTGCCAGCAGCACCCGGACAGGGGGTTCGGTTGAGACCCAGTACTTC
TRBJ2-5	TRBV18	.	TRBD1	CASSRRDREETQYF	TGTGCCAGCTCACGTAGGGACAGGGAAGAGACCCAGTACTTC
TRBJ1-2	TRBV5-8	few	.	CASSLSRPNYGYTF	TGTGCCAGCAGCTTGTCTAGGCCTAACTATGGCTACACCTTC
TRBJ2-4	TRBV7-2	.	TRBD2	CASSLFGGSGKNIQYF	TGTGCCAGCAGCTTATTCGGGGGGAGTGGCAAAAACATTCAGTACTTC
TRBJ1-1	TRBV5-6	.	TRBD1	CASRDLAGTANTEAFF	TGTGCCAGCAGAGATCTTGCCGGGACAGCGAACACTGAAGCTTTCTTT
TRBJ1-6	TRBV21-1	.	.	CASWYRATPLHF	TGTGCCAGCTGGTACAGAGCAACACCCCTCCACTTT
TRBJ2-1	TRBV6-2/TRBV6-3	.	.	CASSSRGYNEQFF	TGTGCCAGCAGCAGTAGGGGGTACAATGAGCAGTTCTTC